These T cell receptor beta chains were read from a single sample in a study of CD8 T cells in Susac syndrome. TCRdb ran MiXCR on the immunoSEQ multiplex PCR reads and lists one entry per CDR3 protein. The sample includes 300,000 or so distinct CDR3 sequences, roughly nine tenths of them seen just once. The sample consisted of CD4+ T cells from PBMCs. These TCRs come from a human donor with multiple sclerosis. Each CDR3 is given with its conserved first and last residue. D genes are given only for firm matches. Some rows have no size entry. The others give once, few or many, or a class for an expanded clone.

V gene	J gene	D gene	clone size	CDR3 protein	CDR3 DNA
TRBV19	TRBJ2-7	TRBD2	.	CASSTRTSASYEQYF	TGTGCCAGTAGTACCCGGACTAGCGCTTCCTACGAGCAGTACTTC
TRBV20-1	TRBJ1-5	.	.	CSAREVGIRNQPQHF	TGCAGTGCTAGAGAGGTCGGGATACGGAATCAGCCCCAGCATTTT
TRBV27	TRBJ2-7	.	.	CASSLSMGRGESSYEQYF	TGTGCCAGCAGTTTATCGATGGGCCGAGGGGAGAGCTCCTACGAGCAGTACTTC
TRBV28	TRBJ1-2	.	.	CASRRSALLGDGYTF	TGTGCCAGCAGAAGGAGTGCCCTGCTGGGGGATGGCTACACCTTC
TRBV7-9	TRBJ2-3	.	.	CASSLAPNTDTQYF	TGTGCCAGCAGCTTAGCCCCCAACACAGATACGCAGTATTTT
TRBV3-1	TRBJ2-3	TRBD2	.	CASSQTGGTDTQYF	TGTGCCAGCAGCCAGACGGGGGGGACAGATACGCAGTATTTT
TRBV30	TRBJ1-2	.	.	CAWSVSGVGYGYTF	TGTGCCTGGAGTGTCTCAGGGGTAGGCTATGGCTACACCTTC
TRBV5-4	TRBJ2-3	.	.	CASSPANPTDTQYF	TGTGCCAGCAGCCCGGCCAATCCTACAGATACGCAGTATTTT
TRBV29-1	TRBJ1-1	TRBD1	few	CSVVGQGALNFEAFF	TGCAGCGTCGTAGGACAGGGGGCATTGAATTTTGAAGCTTTCTTT
TRBV6-2/TRBV6-3	TRBJ2-1	TRBD2	.	CASKASGYNEQFF	TGTGCCAGCAAGGCTAGCGGCTACAATGAGCAGTTCTTC
TRBV5-1	TRBJ1-2	TRBD1	.	CASRGGTGDGYTF	TGCGCCAGCAGGGGAGGGACAGGCGACGGCTACACCTTC
TRBV11-2	TRBJ2-1	TRBD2	.	CASSHFRGGPRNEQFF	TGTGCCAGCAGCCACTTTCGGGGGGGGCCTCGAAATGAGCAGTTCTTC
TRBV25-1	TRBJ2-7	.	.	CAISGPGLAYEQYF	TGTGCCATCAGTGGGCCGGGACTGGCCTACGAGCAGTACTTC
TRBV3-1	TRBJ2-7	.	.	CASSHSHRGQRYEQYF	TGTGCCAGCAGCCATTCCCACCGAGGACAGCGCTACGAGCAGTACTTC
TRBV2	TRBJ2-7	.	.	CASSGDAPSLGERYEQYF	TGTGCCAGCAGTGGGGACGCTCCGTCTCTTGGGGAGCGATACGAGCAGTACTTC
TRBV28	TRBJ2-7	.	.	CASRPQGPYEQYF	TGTGCCAGCAGACCTCAGGGACCCTACGAGCAGTACTTC
TRBV5-1	TRBJ1-2	.	.	CASAPGGQNYGYTF	TGCGCCAGCGCGCCCGGGGGGCAGAACTATGGCTACACCTTC
TRBV19	TRBJ2-3	.	.	CAGPKTAYTDTQYF	TGTGCCGGCCCGAAGACGGCATACACAGATACGCAGTATTTT
TRBV7-9	TRBJ1-5	.	.	CASSLEVDWPQHF	TGTGCCAGCAGCTTAGAAGTCGACTGGCCCCAGCATTTT
TRBV12-3/TRBV12-4	TRBJ1-2	.	.	CASSLAAGGYTF	TGTGCCAGCAGTTTGGCTGCGGGTGGCTACACCTTC
TRBV24-1	TRBJ2-3	.	.	CATSDSSQLDTQYF	TGTGCCACCAGTGATTCCAGCCAGTTGGATACGCAGTATTTT
TRBV10-2	TRBJ1-1	.	.	CASSETKLMNTEAFF	TGCGCCAGCAGTGAGACGAAGCTTATGAACACTGAAGCTTTCTTT
TRBV3-1	TRBJ2-2	.	.	CASEILNTGELFF	TGTGCCAGCGAGATACTGAACACCGGGGAGCTGTTTTTT
TRBV6-5	TRBJ1-2	TRBD1	once	CASSKQGSDGYTF	TGTGCCAGCAGTAAACAGGGGTCGGATGGCTACACCTTC
TRBV30	TRBJ2-7	TRBD1	.	CAWSVVGQGARQYF	TGTGCCTGGAGTGTAGTAGGGCAGGGGGCGCGGCAGTACTTC
TRBV19	TRBJ1-6	.	.	CASSILGGRNSPLHF	TGTGCCAGTAGTATACTGGGAGGGAGGAATTCACCCCTCCACTTT
TRBV3-1	TRBJ1-1	.	.	CASSHDQIRRGAFF	TGTGCCAGCAGCCATGATCAAATACGGCGGGGAGCTTTCTTT
TRBV5-1	TRBJ2-1	TRBD1	.	CASSWGTGRRDEQFF	TGCGCCAGCAGCTGGGGGACAGGCCGGAGGGATGAGCAGTTCTTC
TRBV12-3/TRBV12-4	TRBJ2-7	.	.	CASSPDWRDTYEQYF	TGTGCCAGCAGCCCAGATTGGCGAGATACCTACGAGCAGTACTTC
TRBV23-1	TRBJ1-4	.	.	CASSQRDLKKLFF	TGCGCCAGCAGTCAAAGGGACCTGAAAAAACTGTTTTTT
TRBV6-2/TRBV6-3	TRBJ2-3	TRBD2	.	CASSYSSWTSGSTDTQYF	TGTGCCAGCAGTTACTCCTCTTGGACTAGCGGGAGCACAGATACGCAGTATTTT
TRBV30	TRBJ1-1	TRBD1	.	CAWRGGTGSINRPNTEAFF	TGTGCCTGGAGAGGGGGGACAGGGAGTATCAACCGCCCTAACACTGAAGCTTTCTTT
TRBV5-1	TRBJ1-2	.	.	CASSFIPTRDGGGYGYTF	TGCGCCAGCAGCTTCATTCCGACGAGGGACGGAGGAGGCTATGGCTACACCTTC
TRBV25-1	TRBJ1-6	.	.	CASSVGLKTDSPLHF	TGTGCCAGCAGTGTCGGACTGAAAACGGACTCACCCCTCCACTTT
TRBV20-1	TRBJ1-5	.	.	CSARQLFNQPQHF	TGCAGTGCTAGACAGCTATTCAATCAGCCCCAGCATTTT
TRBV3-1	TRBJ2-7	TRBD2	.	CASSQVLADYYEQYF	TGTGCCAGCAGCCAAGTCCTAGCGGATTACTACGAGCAGTACTTC
TRBV3-1	TRBJ2-1	TRBD2	.	CASSSSRLAGEQFF	TGTGCCAGCAGCTCCTCTCGGTTAGCGGGGGAGCAGTTCTTC
TRBV5-1	TRBJ2-7	TRBD1	.	CASSLDRGASYEQYF	TGCGCCAGCAGCTTGGACAGGGGGGCCTCCTACGAGCAGTACTTC
TRBV15	TRBJ1-6	.	.	CATSSGITYNSPLHF	TGTGCCACCAGCTCGGGAATAACTTATAATTCACCCCTCCACTTT
TRBV7-9	TRBJ2-4	TRBD1	.	CASSPGTGGDIQYF	TGTGCCAGCAGTCCCGGGACAGGGGGCGACATTCAGTACTTC
TRBV19	TRBJ1-6	.	.	CASTLDPNNSPLHF	TGTGCCAGTACCCTGGACCCAAATAATTCACCCCTCCACTTT
TRBV29-1	TRBJ1-1	.	.	CSVHSWGAHEAFF	TGCAGCGTCCATAGCTGGGGGGCCCATGAAGCTTTCTTT
TRBV7-8	TRBJ1-1	.	once	CASSPKVVGAEAFF	TGTGCCAGCAGCCCCAAGGTTGTAGGCGCCGAGGCTTTCTTT
TRBV3-1	TRBJ2-5	.	.	CASSPRGRGETQYF	TGTGCCAGCAGCCCCAGAGGCCGAGGGGAGACCCAGTACTTC
TRBV5-1	TRBJ2-7	TRBD1	.	CASSPLGTGTYEQYF	TGCGCCAGCAGCCCCTTGGGGACAGGGACCTACGAGCAGTACTTC
TRBV29-1	TRBJ2-1	TRBD2	once	CSGRLAGDGEQFF	TGCAGCGGGAGACTAGCGGGAGATGGGGAGCAGTTCTTC
TRBV29-1	TRBJ1-5	.	once	CSVADSNQPQHF	TGCAGCGTTGCGGACAGTAATCAGCCCCAGCATTTT
TRBV20-1	TRBJ2-7	TRBD2	.	CSASGSGSEYEQYF	TGCAGTGCTAGCGGTAGCGGGTCGGAGTACGAGCAGTACTTC
TRBV7-8	TRBJ2-5	.	.	CASTQTETQETQYF	TGTGCCAGCACCCAGACAGAAACACAAGAGACCCAGTACTTC